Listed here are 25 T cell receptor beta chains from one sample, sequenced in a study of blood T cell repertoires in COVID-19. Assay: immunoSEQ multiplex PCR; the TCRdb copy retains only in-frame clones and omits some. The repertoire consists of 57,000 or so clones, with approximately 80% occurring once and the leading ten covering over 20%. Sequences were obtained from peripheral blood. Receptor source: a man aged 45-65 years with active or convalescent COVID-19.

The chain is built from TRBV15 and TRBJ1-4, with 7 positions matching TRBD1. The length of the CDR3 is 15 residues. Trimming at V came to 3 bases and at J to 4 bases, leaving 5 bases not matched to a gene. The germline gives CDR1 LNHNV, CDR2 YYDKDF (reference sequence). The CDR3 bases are TGTGCCACCAGCAGGGAGGGACAGCTTAATGAAAAACTGTTTTTT. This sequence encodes CATSREGQLNEKLFF.

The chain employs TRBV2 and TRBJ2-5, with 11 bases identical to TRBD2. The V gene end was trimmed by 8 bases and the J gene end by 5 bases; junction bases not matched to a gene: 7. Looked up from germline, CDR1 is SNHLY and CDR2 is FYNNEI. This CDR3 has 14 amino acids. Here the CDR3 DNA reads TGTGCCAGCCGGTTTAGCGGGGGGGTTGAGACCCAGTACTTC. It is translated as CASRFSGGVETQYF.

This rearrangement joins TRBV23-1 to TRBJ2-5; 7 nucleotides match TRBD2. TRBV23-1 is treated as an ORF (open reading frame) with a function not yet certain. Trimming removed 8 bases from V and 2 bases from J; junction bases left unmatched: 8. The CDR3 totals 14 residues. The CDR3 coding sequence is TGCGCCAGCCTCACGGGACTACAACAAGAGACCCAGTACTTC. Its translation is CASLTGLQQETQYF.

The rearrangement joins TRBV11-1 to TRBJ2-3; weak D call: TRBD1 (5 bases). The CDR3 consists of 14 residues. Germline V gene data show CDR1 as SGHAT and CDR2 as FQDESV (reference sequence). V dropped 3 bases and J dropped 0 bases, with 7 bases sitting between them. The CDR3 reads CASSFWGSTDTQYF. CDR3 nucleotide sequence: TGTGCCAGCAGCTTCTGGGGCAGCACAGATACGCAGTATTTT.

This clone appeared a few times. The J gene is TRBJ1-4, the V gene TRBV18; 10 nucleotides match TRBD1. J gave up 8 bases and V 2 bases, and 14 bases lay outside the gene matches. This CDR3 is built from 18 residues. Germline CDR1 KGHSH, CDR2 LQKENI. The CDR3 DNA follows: TGTGCCAGCTCACCATCCGTATCAAGGGGACAGGGGTACGAAAAACTGTTTTTT. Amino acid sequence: CASSPSVSRGQGYEKLFF.

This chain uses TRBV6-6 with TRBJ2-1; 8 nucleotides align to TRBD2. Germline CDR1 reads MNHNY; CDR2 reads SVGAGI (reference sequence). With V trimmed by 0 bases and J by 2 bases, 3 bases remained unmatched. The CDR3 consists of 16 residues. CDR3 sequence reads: CASSYSSGGAYNEQFF. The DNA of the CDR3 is TGTGCCAGCAGTTACTCGAGCGGGGGTGCCTACAATGAGCAGTTCTTC.

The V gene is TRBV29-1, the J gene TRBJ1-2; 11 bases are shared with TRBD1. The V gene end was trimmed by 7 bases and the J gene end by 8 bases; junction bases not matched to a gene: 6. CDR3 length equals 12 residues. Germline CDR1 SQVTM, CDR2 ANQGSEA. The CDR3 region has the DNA TGCAGCGCGGGACAGGGGGATTGGGGCTACACCTTC. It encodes CSAGQGDWGYTF.

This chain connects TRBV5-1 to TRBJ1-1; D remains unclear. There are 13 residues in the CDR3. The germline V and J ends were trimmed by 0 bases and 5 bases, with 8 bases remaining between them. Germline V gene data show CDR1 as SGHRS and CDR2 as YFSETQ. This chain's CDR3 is CASSLGWRTEAFF. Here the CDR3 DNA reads TGCGCCAGCAGCTTGGGGTGGCGGACTGAAGCTTTCTTT. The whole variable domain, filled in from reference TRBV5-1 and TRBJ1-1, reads KAGVTQTPRYLIKTRGQQVTLSCSPISGHRSVSWYQQTPGQGLQFLFEYFSETQRNKGNFPGRFSGRQFSNSRSEMNVSTLELGDSALYLCASSLGWRTEAFFGQGTRLTVV.

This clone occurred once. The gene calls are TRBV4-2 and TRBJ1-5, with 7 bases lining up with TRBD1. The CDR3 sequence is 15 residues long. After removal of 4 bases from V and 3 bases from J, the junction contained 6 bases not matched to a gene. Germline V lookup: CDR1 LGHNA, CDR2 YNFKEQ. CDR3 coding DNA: TGTGCCAGCAGCCTAGTTGGGACAGACAATCAGCCCCAGCATTTT. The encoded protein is CASSLVGTDNQPQHF.

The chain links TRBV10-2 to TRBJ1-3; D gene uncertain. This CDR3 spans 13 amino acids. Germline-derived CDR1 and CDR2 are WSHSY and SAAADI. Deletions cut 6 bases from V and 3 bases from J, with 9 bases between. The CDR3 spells CASRANVGNTIYF. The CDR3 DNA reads TGCGCCAGCAGGGCCAACGTTGGAAACACCATATATTTT.

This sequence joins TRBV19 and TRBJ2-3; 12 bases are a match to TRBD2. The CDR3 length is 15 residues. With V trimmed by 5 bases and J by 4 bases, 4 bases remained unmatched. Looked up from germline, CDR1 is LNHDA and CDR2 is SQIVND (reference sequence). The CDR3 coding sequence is TGTGCCAGTAGTGGGCCTAGCGGGAGGGCAGATACGCAGTATTTT. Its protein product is CASSGPSGRADTQYF.

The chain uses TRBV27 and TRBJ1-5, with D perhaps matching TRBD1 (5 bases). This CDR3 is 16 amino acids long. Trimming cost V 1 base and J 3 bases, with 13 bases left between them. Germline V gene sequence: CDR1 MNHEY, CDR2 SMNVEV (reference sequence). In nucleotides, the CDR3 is TGTGCCAGCAGTTTATACCTGGGGGGATCCAATCAGCCCCAGCATTTT. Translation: CASSLYLGGSNQPQHF.

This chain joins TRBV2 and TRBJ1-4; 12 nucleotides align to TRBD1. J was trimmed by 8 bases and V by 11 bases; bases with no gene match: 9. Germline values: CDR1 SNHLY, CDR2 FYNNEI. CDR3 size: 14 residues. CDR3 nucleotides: TGTGCCCTAGCGCCAGGGACAGGGGGCGAAAAACTGTTTTTT. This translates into CALAPGTGGEKLFF.

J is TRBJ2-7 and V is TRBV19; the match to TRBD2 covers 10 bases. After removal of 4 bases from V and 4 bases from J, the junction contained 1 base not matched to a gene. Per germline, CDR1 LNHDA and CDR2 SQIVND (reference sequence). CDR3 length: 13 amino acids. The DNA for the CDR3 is TGTGCCAGTAGTACTAGCGGGAGTTACGAGCAGTACTTC. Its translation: CASSTSGSYEQYF.

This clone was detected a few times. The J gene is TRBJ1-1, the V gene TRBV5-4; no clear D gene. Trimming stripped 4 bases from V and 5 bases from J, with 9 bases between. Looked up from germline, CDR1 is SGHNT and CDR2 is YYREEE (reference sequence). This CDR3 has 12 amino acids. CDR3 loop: CASSPRGTEAFF. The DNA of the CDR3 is TGTGCCAGCAGCCCCAGAGGTACTGAAGCTTTCTTT.

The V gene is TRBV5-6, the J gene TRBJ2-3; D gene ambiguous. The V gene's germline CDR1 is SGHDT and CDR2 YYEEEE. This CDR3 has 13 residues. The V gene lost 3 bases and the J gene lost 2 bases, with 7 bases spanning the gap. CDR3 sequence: CASSSDFTDTQYF. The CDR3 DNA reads TGTGCCAGCAGCTCAGACTTCACAGATACGCAGTATTTT.

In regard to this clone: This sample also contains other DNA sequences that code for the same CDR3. The CDR3, as DNA: TGTGCCAGCAGTTCAAGCGGGGGTAGCTACAATGAGCAGTTCTTC. Its translation is CASSSSGGSYNEQFF. The chain is built from TRBV7-2 and TRBJ2-1, with TRBD2 matching over 8 bases. V shed 6 bases and J 3 bases; nucleotides not matched to a gene: 7. Germline V gene sequence: CDR1 SGHTA, CDR2 FQGNSA. The length of the CDR3 is 15 residues.

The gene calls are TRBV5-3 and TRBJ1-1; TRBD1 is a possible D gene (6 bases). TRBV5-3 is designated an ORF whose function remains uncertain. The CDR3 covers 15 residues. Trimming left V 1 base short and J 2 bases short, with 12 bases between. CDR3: CARSLSDRLNTEAFF. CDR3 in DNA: TGTGCCAGAAGCTTGAGCGACAGGCTTAACACTGAAGCTTTCTTT.

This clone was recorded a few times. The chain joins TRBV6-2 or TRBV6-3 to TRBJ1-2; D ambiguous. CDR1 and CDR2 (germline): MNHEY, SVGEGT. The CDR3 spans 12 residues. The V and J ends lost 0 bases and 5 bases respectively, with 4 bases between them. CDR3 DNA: TGTGCCAGCAGTTACTCCGCGTATGGCTACACCTTC. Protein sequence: CASSYSAYGYTF.

The CDR3 loop reads CASSLTELNEQFF. The DNA for the CDR3 is TGTGCCAGCAGCCTTACAGAGCTTAATGAGCAGTTCTTC. The genes are TRBV3-1 (or the pseudogene TRBV3-2) and TRBJ2-1, with D unresolved. V dropped 4 bases and J dropped 7 bases, with 11 bases sitting between them. CDR1 is LGHDT and CDR2 is YNNKEL in the germline V gene (reference sequence). The CDR3 loop spans 13 amino acids.

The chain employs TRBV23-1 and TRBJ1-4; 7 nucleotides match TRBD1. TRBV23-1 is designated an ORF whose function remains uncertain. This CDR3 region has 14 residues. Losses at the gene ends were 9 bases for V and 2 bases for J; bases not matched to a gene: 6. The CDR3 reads CASSYRGTNEKLFF. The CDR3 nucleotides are TGCGCCAGTTCCTACAGGGGCACTAATGAAAAACTGTTTTTT.

CDR3 sequence (DNA): TGCGCCAGCAGCCGGACAGGAGATAGCAATCAGCCCCAGCATTTT. Its protein product is CASSRTGDSNQPQHF. The genes are TRBV5-1 and TRBJ1-5; TRBD1 aligns across 7 bases. The CDR3 extends over 15 amino acids. With V trimmed by 4 bases and J by 0 bases, 4 bases remained unmatched. Germline V CDR1 and CDR2: SGHRS, YFSETQ. The entire variable domain, with the rest obtained from reference TRBV5-1 and TRBJ1-5, is as follows: KAGVTQTPRYLIKTRGQQVTLSCSPISGHRSVSWYQQTPGQGLQFLFEYFSETQRNKGNFPGRFSGRQFSNSRSEMNVSTLELGDSALYLCASSRTGDSNQPQHFGDGTRLSIL.

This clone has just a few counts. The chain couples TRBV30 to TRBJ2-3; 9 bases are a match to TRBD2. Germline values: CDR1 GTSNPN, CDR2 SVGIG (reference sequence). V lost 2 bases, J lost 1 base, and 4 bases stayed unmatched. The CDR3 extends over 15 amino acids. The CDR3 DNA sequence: TGTGCCTGGAGTAGTAAGCGGGAGGGCACAGATACGCAGTATTTT. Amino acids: CAWSSKREGTDTQYF.

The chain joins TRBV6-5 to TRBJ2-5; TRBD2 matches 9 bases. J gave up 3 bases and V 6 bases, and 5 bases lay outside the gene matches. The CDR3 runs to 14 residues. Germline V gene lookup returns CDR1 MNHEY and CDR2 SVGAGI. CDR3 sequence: CASRVSGRKETQYF. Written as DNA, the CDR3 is TGTGCCAGCAGGGTTAGCGGGAGAAAAGAGACCCAGTACTTC.

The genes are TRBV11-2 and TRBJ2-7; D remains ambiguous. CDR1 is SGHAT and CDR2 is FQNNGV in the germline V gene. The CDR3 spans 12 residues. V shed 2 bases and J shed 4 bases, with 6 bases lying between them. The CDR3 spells CASSLSSYEQYF. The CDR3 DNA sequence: TGTGCCAGCAGCTTATCGTCTTACGAGCAGTACTTC.